This TCR beta chain was profiled in a study of OX40 agonist ivuxolimab in advanced cancers. On the study more broadly: Prior therapy, whether anti-PD-1, anti-PD-L1 or anti-CTLA-4, was allowed, and under 50% had some. General study findings and limits: The authors also found low normalized T-cell clonal expansion in some nonresponders.

Exclusion of a patient followed from autoimmune disease history or systemic immunosuppression. In regard to this clone: Antigen: not known.

TCRdb's copy holds only in-frame clones and misses some; the assay was immunoSEQ multiplex PCR. The profile shows about 40,000 clones, around 88% of them singletons. With 6 bases removed from V and 0 bases from J, the gap between germline ends came to 15 bases. Germline V lookup: CDR1 WSHSY, CDR2 SAAADI. CDR3 length equals 15 residues. This receptor was identified in an adult with an advanced solid tumor such as melanoma, head and neck, liver or kidney cancer. Sequencing was performed on CD4+ or CD8+ T cells sorted from blood, taken in a trial of the OX40 agonist ivuxolimab. The chain carries TRBV10-2 and TRBJ2-7; D is undetermined. This chain's CDR3 is CASRLTGPLSYEQYF. DNA for the CDR3: TGCGCCAGCAGGCTCACCGGGCCCCTCTCCTACGAGCAGTACTTC.